A selection of T cell receptor beta chains follows, all from one sample in a study of control samples from healthy donors and cancer patients. Method: immunoSEQ multiplex PCR; TCRdb's copy keeps in-frame clones and lacks some. The sample has tens of thousands of clones, roughly 80% seen once. The sequenced sample consisted of blood. The receptors stem from a man aged 55 to 70 in good health. Both conserved end residues are part of each CDR3. D genes are given only for firm matches. A row's size may be missing; if present it is once, few, many or a size class.

cdr3_length	d_call	v_call	j_call	clone_size	cdr3_nt	cdr3_aa
15	-	TRBV3-1/TRBV3-2	TRBJ2-2	once	TGTGCCAGCAGCCAAGTCGGGGCATTGGGTGGGGAGCTGTTTTTT	CASSQVGALGGELFF
16	TRBD2	TRBV5-1	TRBJ2-2	-	TGCGCCAGCAGCTTGAACGGGGGGGCCGGACCCGGGGAGCTGTTTTTT	CASSLNGGAGPGELFF
14	TRBD1	TRBV28	TRBJ1-2	many	TGTGCCAGCAGTCAAACAGGGGGCAGAAATGGCTACACCTTC	CASSQTGGRNGYTF
15	-	TRBV5-1	TRBJ1-4	-	TGCGCCAGCAGTGGGACCGGGAACGCTAATGAAAAACTGTTTTTT	CASSGTGNANEKLFF
15	-	TRBV4-3	TRBJ1-6	-	TGCGCCAGCAGCCCAAGTGCCGGCAGGTCTTCACCCCTCCACTTT	CASSPSAGRSSPLHF
13	-	TRBV7-2	TRBJ1-4	-	TGTGCCAGCAGCCGAAACCCGAATGAAAAACTGTTTTTT	CASSRNPNEKLFF
15	-	TRBV14	TRBJ1-1	many	TGTGCCAGCAGCCCTCTTTCCGGATGGAACACTGAAGCTTTCTTT	CASSPLSGWNTEAFF
13	-	TRBV6-5	TRBJ1-2	-	TGTGCCAGCAGGTTGACAGCTAACTATGGCTACACCTTC	CASRLTANYGYTF
17	TRBD2	TRBV18	TRBJ2-3	-	TGTGCCAGCTCACCCGGTAATGGCGGGAGGGCCCTAGATACGCAGTATTTT	CASSPGNGGRALDTQYF
14	-	TRBV7-2	TRBJ1-2	-	TGTGCCAGCAGCTTTGTCGGTAGGGGGTATGGCTACACCTTC	CASSFVGRGYGYTF
13	-	TRBV18	TRBJ1-4	-	TGTGCCAGCTCACCTGGGGCTTATGAAAAACTGTTTTTT	CASSPGAYEKLFF
14	TRBD2	TRBV28	TRBJ2-3	-	TGTGCCAGCAGTCCAGCGGGAGGTACGGGTACGCAGTATTTT	CASSPAGGTGTQYF
13	-	TRBV18	TRBJ1-4	-	TGTGCCAGCTCACCACAGGGTGGTGAAAAACTGTTTTTT	CASSPQGGEKLFF
15	-	TRBV7-2	TRBJ1-2	-	TGTGCCAGCAGCGCTCCCCTCCAGGGCTCCTATGGCTACACCTTC	CASSAPLQGSYGYTF
17	TRBD2	TRBV29-1	TRBJ2-1	-	TGCAGCGTTGGAATGCGGGGGGCTTTATCCTCCTACAATGAGCAGTTCTTC	CSVGMRGALSSYNEQFF
14	-	TRBV24-1	TRBJ2-5	-	TGTGCCACCAGTGCTGCAGGACCCCAAGAGACCCAGTACTTC	CATSAAGPQETQYF
13	-	TRBV7-6	TRBJ1-2	-	TGTGCCAGCAGCAAGGACAGCAACTATGGCTACACCTTC	CASSKDSNYGYTF
16	TRBD2	TRBV5-1	TRBJ2-3	-	TGCGCCAGCAGCTTGGCTGTTGGACTAGCGGTAGATACGCAGTATTTT	CASSLAVGLAVDTQYF
14	-	TRBV6-6	TRBJ1-3	-	TGTGCCCACAAGGGGATGAGCTCTGGAAACACCATATATTTT	CAHKGMSSGNTIYF
16	-	TRBV3-1/TRBV3-2	TRBJ1-3	-	TGTGCCAGCAGCCAAGAGGGGGCCGTCTCTGGAAACACCATATATTTT	CASSQEGAVSGNTIYF
13	TRBD1	TRBV28	TRBJ1-1	-	TGTGCCACCAGGGGGACGGCGAACACTGAAGCTTTCTTT	CATRGTANTEAFF
14	-	TRBV25-1	TRBJ1-3	-	TGTGCCAGCAGTGATACTTCCTCTGGAAACACCATATATTTT	CASSDTSSGNTIYF
13	-	TRBV27	TRBJ2-7	-	TGTGCCAGCAGTGACCTACGGACGTACGAGCAGTACTTC	CASSDLRTYEQYF
13	-	TRBV19	TRBJ1-6	few	TGTGCCAGTAGAGGTGTCTATAATTCACCCCTCCACTTT	CASRGVYNSPLHF
15	TRBD1	TRBV28	TRBJ1-2	-	TGTGCCAGCAGTTTATTGGGACGACAGGGAGGAGGCTACACCTTC	CASSLLGRQGGGYTF
14	-	TRBV28	TRBJ1-2	few	TGTGCCAGCAGTTTAACTCGACTCCTAGGTGGCTACACCTTC	CASSLTRLLGGYTF
14	-	TRBV19	TRBJ2-1	-	TGTGCCAGTAGTAAACAGGCCTCTGGGAATGAGCAGTTCTTC	CASSKQASGNEQFF
14	TRBD1	TRBV5-5	TRBJ1-2	few	TGTGCCAGCAGCATGGGGGGACAGAACTATGGCTACACCTTC	CASSMGGQNYGYTF
12	-	TRBV25-1	TRBJ1-2	-	TGTGCCAGCAGTGACACGAACTATGGCTACACCTTC	CASSDTNYGYTF
13	-	TRBV6-6	TRBJ2-2	-	TGTGCCAGCGGGCCCATCGTGGGCGGGGAGCTGTTTTTT	CASGPIVGGELFF
14	-	TRBV19	TRBJ1-1	-	TGTGCCAGTAGACACGGGGGCAGGAACACTGAAGCTTTCTTT	CASRHGGRNTEAFF
16	TRBD1	TRBV6-2/TRBV6-3	TRBJ2-4	-	TGTGCCAGCAGTGCGCAGGGGGCGAGAGCCAAAAACATTCAGTACTTC	CASSAQGARAKNIQYF
17	TRBD1	TRBV5-8	TRBJ1-5	once	TGTGCCAGCAGCTTGTTTACAGGGGAAGGTGCCAATCAGCCCCAGCATTTT	CASSLFTGEGANQPQHF
16	-	TRBV7-2	TRBJ1-1	-	TGTGCCAGCAGCTCCCGTAAGCAGGGCGGGTCGACTGAAGCTTTCTTT	CASSSRKQGGSTEAFF
16	TRBD1	TRBV30	TRBJ1-2	-	TGTGCCTCAGGAGAGGGGACAGGGGGCTCCGGACGGGGCTACACCTTC	CASGEGTGGSGRGYTF
15	-	TRBV28	TRBJ2-7	-	TGTGCCAGCAGTTTGGTTCAGGGGCCAAGCTACGAGCAGTACTTC	CASSLVQGPSYEQYF
17	TRBD1	TRBV6-2/TRBV6-3	TRBJ1-6	-	TGTGCCAGCAGTTACCCTGGACAGGGGGGTTTGAATTCACCCCTCCACTTT	CASSYPGQGGLNSPLHF
13	-	TRBV9	TRBJ2-7	-	TGTGCCAGCAGCGCCGGCCCCTCCTACGAGCAGTACTTC	CASSAGPSYEQYF
16	-	TRBV5-4	TRBJ1-4	-	TGTGCCAGCAGCGGCGACCATTTTGCAACTAATGAAAAACTGTTTTTT	CASSGDHFATNEKLFF
15	TRBD1	TRBV5-8	TRBJ1-1	-	TGTGCCAGCAGCTTCATGACAGGGGCCGTCACTGAAGCTTTCTTT	CASSFMTGAVTEAFF
14	-	TRBV6-4	TRBJ1-2	-	TGTGCCAGCAGTCGGGACCGTTCTAACTATGGCTACACCTTC	CASSRDRSNYGYTF
15	TRBD1	TRBV3-1/TRBV3-2	TRBJ1-3	-	TGTGCCAGCAGTCGACAGGGGGGTTCTGGAAACACCATATATTTT	CASSRQGGSGNTIYF
16	-	TRBV6-2/TRBV6-3	TRBJ1-5	-	TGTGCCAGCAGCCCTTTAGCAGGGGTCGGCAATCAGCCCCAGCATTTT	CASSPLAGVGNQPQHF
14	TRBD1	TRBV6-2/TRBV6-3	TRBJ1-1	-	TGTGCCAGCAGTACCCGACAGGGGGCGCGAGGAGCTTTCTTT	CASSTRQGARGAFF
16	TRBD2	TRBV19	TRBJ2-1	few	TGTGCCAGTACCGGGACTAGCGGGAGCCATAACAATGAGCAGTTCTTC	CASTGTSGSHNNEQFF
15	TRBD1	TRBV28	TRBJ1-6	once	TGTGCCAGCAGCAAAAGACAGGGTGGGGGTTCACCCCTCCACTTT	CASSKRQGGGSPLHF
17	-	TRBV18	TRBJ2-3	-	TGTGCCAGCTCAGGGAAGCCGGGACAAGGAATTGTGGATACGCAGTATTTT	CASSGKPGQGIVDTQYF
12	-	TRBV6-6	TRBJ1-2	-	TGTGCCAGCAGCGACGGGAGCTATGGCTACACCTTC	CASSDGSYGYTF
14	-	TRBV15	TRBJ2-7	once	TGTGCCACCAGCAGAGATTCGAGGGGACACGAGCAGTACTTC	CATSRDSRGHEQYF
14	-	TRBV6-6	TRBJ1-1	-	TGTGCCAGCAGTTACGGGCAGAGTAACACTGAAGCTTTCTTT	CASSYGQSNTEAFF
14	-	TRBV11-3	TRBJ2-1	many	TGTGCCAGCAGCTTACAGGGTTCCTACAATGAGCAGTTCTTC	CASSLQGSYNEQFF
14	-	TRBV7-3	TRBJ2-2	-	TGTGCCAGCTCCATATCGGCAGTGACCGGGGAGCTGTTTTTT	CASSISAVTGELFF